This entry lists 27 T cell receptor beta chains sequenced from one sample in a study of identical twins. TCRdb passed the 5' RACE reads through MiXCR, listing each CDR3 protein once. The sample records 750,000 to 950,000 distinct CDR3 sequences, approximately 13% being singletons. Separately, the same data were catalogued under a study of yellow fever vaccine responses in identical twins.

Material: PBMCs. These receptors were collected from a young woman in good health.

The chain links TRBV6-1 to TRBJ1-1; D is ambiguous. Trimming shortened V by 2 bases and J by 7 bases, and 14 bases separated the two germline ends. The CDR3 has 14 residues. Germline CDR1 MNHNS, CDR2 SASEGT. The CDR3 reads CASSESTVYYEAFF. In nucleotides, the CDR3 is TGTGCCAGCAGTGAATCGACTGTTTATTATGAAGCTTTCTTT.

This clonotype came up many times. Here the CDR3 reads CASSLRWAYNEQFF. In nucleotides, the CDR3 is TGTGCCAGCAGCTTAAGGTGGGCTTACAATGAGCAGTTCTTC. The chain recombines TRBV5-6 with TRBJ2-1; unclear D gene. The germline V gene has CDR1 SGHDT and CDR2 YYEEEE. The CDR3 spans 14 residues. The ends were cut back, 2 bases at V and 4 bases at J, with 10 bases in the middle.

This rearrangement joins TRBV6-5 to TRBJ2-1, with 10 positions matching TRBD2. Germline V gene sequence: CDR1 MNHEY, CDR2 SVGAGI. Losses at the gene ends were 0 bases for V and 7 bases for J; bases not matched to a gene: 6. The CDR3 contains 16 residues. The chain's CDR3 is CASSYSRSSGRNEQFF. In DNA form, the CDR3 reads TGTGCCAGCAGTTACTCGAGGTCTAGCGGGAGAAATGAGCAGTTCTTC.

This clonotype was seen a few times. DNA of the CDR3: TGTGCCAGCAGCAAACAGGGGGCTGGCACAGATACGCAGTATTTT. Protein sequence: CASSKQGAGTDTQYF. This chain connects TRBV7-9 to TRBJ2-3; 9 nucleotides match TRBD1. The CDR3 covers 15 residues. V was pared by 5 bases and J by 1 base, with 4 bases of the junction left unmatched. Looked up from germline, CDR1 is SEHNR and CDR2 is FQNEAQ (reference sequence). The full variable domain, with the rest looked up from reference TRBV7-9 and TRBJ2-3, is DTGVSQNPRHKITKRGQNVTFRCDPISEHNRLYWYRQTLGQGPEFLTYFQNEAQLEKSRLLSDRFSAERPKGSFSTLEIQRTEQGDSAMYLCASSKQGAGTDTQYFGPGTRLTVL.

The gene calls are TRBV7-6 and TRBJ2-5; D not resolved. From germline, CDR1 is SGHVS and CDR2 FNYEAQ. Deletions cut 4 bases from V and 3 bases from J, with 12 bases between. The CDR3 is made up of 14 amino acids. The chain's CDR3 is CASSSVTTEETQYF. The CDR3 bases are TGTGCCAGCAGCTCAGTCACGACCGAAGAGACCCAGTACTTC.

This clonotype has only a few counts. V is TRBV12-3 or TRBV12-4 and J is TRBJ1-4; unclear D gene. CDR3 length: 13 residues. Trimming took 8 bases from V and 1 from J, leaving 8 bases between them. Here the CDR3 reads CASVRGTNEKLFF. The CDR3 nucleotides are TGTGCCAGCGTCCGGGGAACTAATGAAAAACTGTTTTTT.

Ten or more counts support this clonotype. The rearrangement links TRBV7-2 to TRBJ1-1; D unresolved. The germline V gene has CDR1 SGHTA and CDR2 FQGNSA. With 5 bases removed from V and 3 bases from J, the gap between germline ends came to 13 bases. There are 14 residues in the CDR3. The CDR3 DNA is TGTGCCAGCAGCCAACGCGGACGGTACACTGAAGCTTTCTTT. It yields the protein CASSQRGRYTEAFF.

The table lists this clonotype with many counts. This rearrangement joins TRBV5-1 to TRBJ2-2; 7 bases map to TRBD1. This CDR3 has 15 amino acids. Germline CDR1 and CDR2: SGHRS and YFSETQ. With 2 bases clipped from V and 1 base from J, the junction kept 2 bases outside the gene matches. CDR3 sequence (DNA): TGCGCCAGCAGCTTTCGGACAGGGAACACCGGGGAGCTGTTTTTT. Translated, it gives CASSFRTGNTGELFF. Full variable domain (missing parts from reference TRBV5-1 and TRBJ2-2): KAGVTQTPRYLIKTRGQQVTLSCSPISGHRSVSWYQQTPGQGLQFLFEYFSETQRNKGNFPGRFSGRQFSNSRSEMNVSTLELGDSALYLCASSFRTGNTGELFFGEGSRLTVL.

The chain couples TRBV20-1 to TRBJ2-1; D gene uncertain. V lost 3 bases and J 7 bases, leaving 7 bases between the germline ends. The CDR3 is made up of 11 amino acids. CDR1 and CDR2 (germline): DFQATT, SNEGSKA (reference sequence). CDR3 sequence reads: CSASLRNEQFF. The CDR3 region has the DNA TGCAGTGCTAGTCTAAGAAATGAGCAGTTCTTC.

A word on this clonotype: A much larger clone lies one base from this, so it may be a read error. The chain carries TRBV12-3 or TRBV12-4 and TRBJ2-1; D unresolved. The CDR3 totals 14 residues. The CDR3: CATSASHEYNELFF. The CDR3 region has the DNA TGTGCCACATCTGCCTCCCATGAGTACAATGAGCTGTTCTTC.

The chain joins TRBV20-1 to TRBJ2-5, with D unclear. In germline, CDR1 is DFQATT, CDR2 SNEGSKA (reference sequence). V lost 3 bases, J lost 5 bases, and 10 bases lay in between. This CDR3 region has 12 residues. The CDR3 sequence: CSASGYGETQYF. CDR3 coding DNA: TGCAGTGCTAGTGGCTATGGGGAGACCCAGTACTTC.

The chain employs TRBV20-1 and TRBJ2-7, with a possible D match to TRBD2 (6 bases). Germline V lookup: CDR1 DFQATT, CDR2 SNEGSKA (reference sequence). The germline V and J ends were trimmed by 4 bases and 0 bases, with 10 bases remaining between them. The CDR3 runs 13 residues. The DNA for the CDR3 is TGCAGTGCTATGGGACTCGACTCCTACGAGCAGTACTTC. This codes for CSAMGLDSYEQYF.

The chain uses TRBV9 and TRBJ2-2; D is uncertain. CDR3 size: 16 residues. The V and J ends lost 4 bases and 5 bases respectively, with 18 bases between them. Germline V gives CDR1 SGDLS, CDR2 YYNGEE. CDR3 loop: CASSPRVGYGTGELFF. The CDR3 region has the DNA TGTGCCAGCAGCCCAAGGGTCGGGTATGGGACCGGGGAGCTGTTTTTT.

The V gene is TRBV3-1, the J gene TRBJ2-7; the match to TRBD2 covers 7 bases. CDR3 length: 14 amino acids. The trim removed 3 bases at V and 2 bases at J, leaving 4 bases unmatched. The V gene's germline CDR1 is LGHDT and CDR2 YNNKEL (reference sequence). The CDR3 sequence: CASSQLAVTYEQYF. DNA of the CDR3: TGTGCCAGCAGCCAGCTAGCGGTAACCTACGAGCAGTACTTC.

The chain carries TRBV6-5 and TRBJ2-3; tentatively, D is TRBD2 (6 bases). The CDR3 contains 15 residues. Trimming cost V 1 base and J 2 bases, with 10 bases left between them. Germline CDR1 and CDR2: MNHEY and SVGAGI. CDR3 in amino acids: CASSYFAGTTDTQYF. DNA for the CDR3: TGTGCCAGCAGTTACTTCGCGGGGACCACAGATACGCAGTATTTT.

The chain employs TRBV6-5 and TRBJ2-1; 11 nucleotides line up with TRBD2. This CDR3 region has 17 residues. Unmatched junction bases numbered 6, after V lost 4 bases and J lost 1 base. The germline V gene has CDR1 MNHEY and CDR2 SVGAGI. The CDR3 sequence is CASSSLAGGLSYNEQFF. The CDR3 coding sequence is TGTGCCAGCAGTTCCCTAGCGGGAGGCCTATCCTACAATGAGCAGTTCTTC.

This clonotype was observed at least ten times. The chain carries TRBV3-1 and TRBJ2-6; D ambiguous. The CDR3 contains 17 residues. Trimming removed 0 bases at V and 1 base at J, with 10 bases between. Germline V gene data show CDR1 as LGHDT and CDR2 as YNNKEL (reference sequence). Here the CDR3 DNA reads TGTGCCAGCAGCCAAGAAGTTATGGCTTCTGGGGCCAACGTCCTGACTTTC. It codes for CASSQEVMASGANVLTF.

J is TRBJ1-2 and V is TRBV20-1; a weak D match, TRBD1 (5 bases). Germline loops: CDR1 DFQATT, CDR2 SNEGSKA (reference sequence). CDR3 size: 15 residues. Between the trimmed V and J ends, which lost 3 bases and 4 bases, there was a span of 18 bases. The CDR3 sequence is CSARGPEGPIYGYTF. The CDR3 nucleotides read TGCAGTGCTAGGGGCCCGGAGGGGCCAATCTATGGCTACACCTTC.

This rearrangement joins TRBV12-3 or TRBV12-4 to TRBJ2-1; tentatively, D is TRBD1 (6 bases). V dropped 11 bases and J dropped 3 bases, with 32 bases sitting between them. CDR3 size: 19 residues. CDR3 sequence reads: CALRRRPPTGRDNYNEQFF. CDR3 in DNA: TGTGCCCTCCGCCGTAGGCCCCCGACAGGTCGAGACAACTACAATGAGCAGTTCTTC.

As for this clonotype: A junction boundary mismatches the germline segment, possibly from a read error. This chain uses TRBV3-1 with TRBJ2-1; possibly TRBD1 or TRBD2 for D (6 bases each). The germline V gene encodes CDR1 LGHDT and CDR2 YNNKEL (reference sequence). This CDR3 is 13 amino acids long. The CDR3 reads CATSLGGNNEQFF. CDR3 sequence (DNA): TGTGCCACCAGCTTAGGGGGGAACAATGAGCAGTTCTTC.

The chain combines TRBV2 with TRBJ1-2, with 10 bases identical to TRBD1. V trimming: 0 bases; J trimming: 7 bases; junction bases outside the gene matches: 5. This CDR3 comprises 15 residues. The V gene's germline CDR1 is SNHLY and CDR2 FYNNEI. The CDR3 DNA is TGTGCCAGCAGTGAAGCCCCGGGACAGGGGTTTGGCTACACCTTC. It encodes CASSEAPGQGFGYTF. Full variable domain (outside the CDR3, taken from reference TRBV2 and TRBJ1-2): EPEVTQTPSHQVTQMGQEVILRCVPISNHLYFYWYRQILGQKVEFLVSFYNNEISEKSEIFDDQFSVERPDGSNFTLKIRSTKLEDSAMYFCASSEAPGQGFGYTFGSGTRLTVV.

This clonotype has at least ten counts. The chain employs TRBV5-1 and TRBJ2-5, with 11 positions matching TRBD2. V shed 4 bases and J 2 bases; nucleotides not matched to a gene: 7. Germline V gene sequence: CDR1 SGHRS, CDR2 YFSETQ. This CDR3 has 16 amino acids. The CDR3 loop is CASSDLLAGDQETQYF. DNA of the CDR3: TGCGCCAGCAGCGATTTACTAGCGGGGGATCAAGAGACCCAGTACTTC.

This chain joins TRBV24-1 and TRBJ1-1, with D possibly being TRBD1 (5 bases). This CDR3 is 13 amino acids long. V dropped 5 bases and J dropped 7 bases, with 13 bases sitting between them. CDR1 is KGHDR, CDR2 SFDVKD, per germline. CDR3 sequence: CATSVAGGNEAFF. Written as DNA, the CDR3 is TGTGCCACCAGTGTCGCGGGGGGGAATGAAGCTTTCTTT.

This clonotype was picked up a small number of times. The chain uses TRBV14 and TRBJ2-7, with D possibly TRBD2 on 8 matching bases. CDR3 length equals 15 residues. Germline CDR1 SGHDN, CDR2 FVKESK. Between the trimmed V and J ends, which lost 5 bases and 5 bases, there was a span of 19 bases. Here the CDR3 reads CASSTRQGLEHEQYF. CDR3 coding DNA: TGTGCCAGCAGCACGAGACAGGGACTAGAGCACGAGCAGTACTTC.

This clonotype was seen ten or more times. J is TRBJ1-5 and V is TRBV10-3, with 8 bases lining up with TRBD1. The germline CDR1 and CDR2 sequences are ENHRY and SYGVKD. This CDR3 is built from 13 residues. Trimming took 6 bases from V and 4 from J; bases not matched to a gene: 2. DNA for the CDR3: TGTGCCATCAGGGGACAGGAAAATCAGCCCCAGCATTTT. Its translation: CAIRGQENQPQHF.

This clonotype was observed a handful of times. This chain joins TRBV5-1 and TRBJ1-1; D possibly corresponds to TRBD1 (5 bases). CDR3 length equals 13 residues. Trimming took 5 bases from V and 5 from J, leaving 13 bases between them. Germline V gene lookup returns CDR1 SGHRS and CDR2 YFSETQ. The CDR3 DNA reads as TGCGCCAGCAGACGGGGGGGTCGAACTGAAGCTTTCTTT. Translation gives CASRRGGRTEAFF.

This clonotype was detected a few times. The chain links TRBV19 to TRBJ2-2; D gene unclear. The germline CDR1 and CDR2 sequences are LNHDA and SQIVND (reference sequence). Trimming left V 3 bases short and J 0 bases short, with 8 bases between. The CDR3 length is 15 residues. CDR3 amino acids: CASSILLANTGELFF. The CDR3 DNA reads TGTGCCAGTAGTATCCTCCTCGCGAACACCGGGGAGCTGTTTTTT.